This is a list of T cell receptor beta chains from one sample in a study of cytomegalovirus exposure and HLA in healthy donors. Produced via immunoSEQ multiplex PCR; TCRdb's table is partial and in-frame only. This sample has around 69,000 clones, with around 96% found just once. The specimen was PBMCs. These receptors all stem from a young woman in good health and CMV-seropositive. CDR3s include the opening cysteine and the closing phenylalanine or tryptophan. A D gene is named only where the DNA matches it firmly. The listing skips clone size in some rows; elsewhere it reads once, few, many or a size class.

D gene: TRBD2; V gene: TRBV9; clone size: -; J gene: TRBJ2-2; CDR3 DNA: TGTGCCAGCAGCCCGACTAGCTTCACCGGGGAGCTGTTTTTT; CDR3 protein: CASSPTSFTGELFF
D gene: TRBD2; V gene: TRBV4-2; clone size: -; J gene: TRBJ2-7; CDR3 DNA: TGTGCCAGCAGCCAAGATCGGGTTAAGACTAGCGGATCCTACGAGCAGTACTTC; CDR3 protein: CASSQDRVKTSGSYEQYF
D gene: -; V gene: TRBV27; clone size: -; J gene: TRBJ2-1; CDR3 DNA: TGTGCCAGCAGTTTAATGTCCGGCAATGAGCAGTTCTTC; CDR3 protein: CASSLMSGNEQFF
D gene: TRBD1; V gene: TRBV30; clone size: once; J gene: TRBJ2-7; CDR3 DNA: TGTGCCTCCAACCCTGGACAGGGTGGGCAGTACTTC; CDR3 protein: CASNPGQGGQYF
D gene: -; V gene: TRBV13; clone size: once; J gene: TRBJ2-2; CDR3 DNA: TGTGCCAGCAGCCCCCCGGGGACCGGGGAGCTGTTTTTT; CDR3 protein: CASSPPGTGELFF
D gene: -; V gene: TRBV4-2; clone size: -; J gene: TRBJ1-5; CDR3 DNA: TGTGCCAGCAGCTATATAGAGGGTAGCAATCAGCCCCAGCATTTT; CDR3 protein: CASSYIEGSNQPQHF
D gene: TRBD1; V gene: TRBV11-2; clone size: -; J gene: TRBJ2-1; CDR3 DNA: TGTGCCAGCAGCCCGCAGGGGGTGGTCAATGAGCAGTTCTTC; CDR3 protein: CASSPQGVVNEQFF
D gene: TRBD2; V gene: TRBV4-3; clone size: -; J gene: TRBJ2-3; CDR3 DNA: TGCGCCAGCAGCCAAGACTCGGGACTAGCGCAGTATTTT; CDR3 protein: CASSQDSGLAQYF
D gene: TRBD2; V gene: TRBV5-4; clone size: -; J gene: TRBJ2-7; CDR3 DNA: TGTGCCAGCAGCTTGTCTAGCGGTTACGAGCAGTACTTC; CDR3 protein: CASSLSSGYEQYF
D gene: -; V gene: TRBV11-1; clone size: few; J gene: TRBJ1-4; CDR3 DNA: TGTGCCAGCAGCTTATACCGGACAGCTAATGAAAAACTGTTTTTT; CDR3 protein: CASSLYRTANEKLFF
D gene: TRBD2; V gene: TRBV28; clone size: -; J gene: TRBJ2-7; CDR3 DNA: TGTGCCAGCAGTTTCCTCGCTAGCGGGCACTACGAGCAGTACTTC; CDR3 protein: CASSFLASGHYEQYF
D gene: -; V gene: TRBV5-1; clone size: few; J gene: TRBJ2-2; CDR3 DNA: TGCGCCAGCAGCTTGGGCGGGAACACCGGGGAGCTGTTTTTT; CDR3 protein: CASSLGGNTGELFF
D gene: -; V gene: TRBV18; clone size: -; J gene: TRBJ2-1; CDR3 DNA: TGTGCCAGCTCACCATCTTTCCAGGTCCATGAGCAGTTCTTC; CDR3 protein: CASSPSFQVHEQFF
D gene: -; V gene: TRBV14; clone size: -; J gene: TRBJ2-7; CDR3 DNA: TGTGCCAGCAGCCACACAGGAGACCAGTTTCCAAGAATCTACGAGCAGTACTTC; CDR3 protein: CASSHTGDQFPRIYEQYF
D gene: TRBD2; V gene: TRBV7-2; clone size: -; J gene: TRBJ2-1; CDR3 DNA: TGTGCCAGCAGCTTAGAGGGACTAGCCTTCAATGAGCAGTTCTTC; CDR3 protein: CASSLEGLAFNEQFF
D gene: TRBD1; V gene: TRBV6-5; clone size: -; J gene: TRBJ2-7; CDR3 DNA: TGTGCCAGCAGTACTGACAGGGGGATGTACGAGCAGTACTTC; CDR3 protein: CASSTDRGMYEQYF
D gene: -; V gene: TRBV7-3; clone size: -; J gene: TRBJ2-1; CDR3 DNA: TGTGCCAGCAGCCAGAACAATGAGCAGTTCTTC; CDR3 protein: CASSQNNEQFF